This is a list of T cell receptor beta chains from one sample in a study of blood T cell repertoires in COVID-19. Only in-frame clones appear in the TCRdb table, and some are missing; sequencing was by immunoSEQ multiplex PCR. In the table there are more than 300,000 clones, under 85% of which are singletons. What was sequenced was PBMCs or T cells enriched from blood (not recorded which). Receptors were obtained from a woman aged 45-60 years who had recovered from COVID-19. Each CDR3 is given with its conserved first and last residue. Fields, in order: clone size, J gene, V gene, D gene, CDR3 protein, CDR3 DNA. D genes are given only for firm matches. Not all rows give a size; the values are once, few, many and, for expanded clones, a class.

clone size: -; J gene: TRBJ2-1; V gene: TRBV4-1; D gene: -; CDR3 protein: CASSQDHGVFREQFF; CDR3 DNA: TGCGCCAGCAGCCAAGATCATGGTGTCTTTCGGGAGCAGTTCTTC
clone size: few; J gene: TRBJ2-1; V gene: TRBV5-1; D gene: -; CDR3 protein: CATHAGGARNNEQFF; CDR3 DNA: TGCGCCACCCACGCCGGGGGAGCCCGGAACAATGAGCAGTTCTTC
clone size: few; J gene: TRBJ2-5; V gene: TRBV11-3; D gene: TRBD2; CDR3 protein: CASSQTSVETQYF; CDR3 DNA: TGTGCCAGCAGCCAAACTAGCGTTGAGACCCAGTACTTC
clone size: -; J gene: TRBJ1-1; V gene: TRBV4-2; D gene: TRBD1; CDR3 protein: CASSQVTGAEAFF; CDR3 DNA: TGTGCCAGCAGCCAAGTGACAGGGGCTGAAGCTTTCTTT
clone size: -; J gene: TRBJ1-2; V gene: TRBV27; D gene: TRBD1; CDR3 protein: CASSLTGASYGYTF; CDR3 DNA: TGTGCCAGCAGTTTGACAGGGGCTAGCTATGGCTACACCTTC
clone size: -; J gene: TRBJ1-5; V gene: TRBV2; D gene: -; CDR3 protein: CASSDRARNQPQHF; CDR3 DNA: TGTGCCAGCAGTGACAGGGCTAGAAATCAGCCCCAGCATTTT
clone size: -; J gene: TRBJ2-3; V gene: TRBV9; D gene: -; CDR3 protein: CASSASPAGTTSTDTQYF; CDR3 DNA: TGTGCCAGCAGCGCGAGCCCGGCCGGGACAACTAGCACAGATACGCAGTATTTT
clone size: -; J gene: TRBJ2-1; V gene: TRBV5-1; D gene: -; CDR3 protein: CASSLREKTYNEQFF; CDR3 DNA: TGCGCCAGCAGCTTGAGGGAGAAAACCTACAATGAGCAGTTCTTC
clone size: -; J gene: TRBJ1-2; V gene: TRBV9; D gene: TRBD1; CDR3 protein: CASSVGPRDRETLYGYTF; CDR3 DNA: TGTGCCAGCAGCGTAGGCCCCCGGGACAGGGAAACTCTCTATGGCTACACCTTC
clone size: -; J gene: TRBJ1-2; V gene: TRBV20-1; D gene: TRBD1; CDR3 protein: CSARLTGSYTF; CDR3 DNA: TGCAGTGCTAGACTGACAGGGAGCTACACCTTC